This T cell receptor beta chain was recovered during a study of T-cell memory formation after mild COVID-19. Study results and caveats: Within pre-infection memory, some responding clones were found, suggesting cross-reactive memory joined.

TCR alpha and TCR beta cDNA libraries carrying sample barcodes and UMIs were produced by 5'RACE using constant-segment primers. TCRdb reprocessed the 5' RACE reads via MiXCR and lists one record per CDR3 protein. The sample lists approximately 99,000 distinct CDR3 sequences; roughly 19% were seen once. This clonotype was recorded at least ten times. The antigen remains unidentified. Germline V gene sequence: CDR1 LGHDT, CDR2 YNNKEL (reference sequence). This CDR3 has 13 residues. Trimming left V 1 base short and J 9 bases short, with 11 bases between. The chain is built from TRBV3-1 and TRBJ2-3; unclear D gene. This sequence originates from a man aged 18 to 29 who had mild COVID-19 (a few samples of this study predate the infection). Cell type and time point are not known. The sequenced material came from PBMCs or a T cell subset sorted from them (not recorded which). The CDR3 sequence: CASSQVLGVTQYF. CDR3 DNA sequence: TGTGCCAGCAGCCAAGTACTTGGCGTGACGCAGTATTTT.